The table lists the clone carrying this T cell receptor beta chain with a few counts. The CDR3 loop spans 14 amino acids. Looked up from germline, CDR1 is SGHRS and CDR2 is YFSETQ. The V gene end was trimmed by 0 bases and the J gene end by 8 bases; junction bases not matched to a gene: 5. The sample originates from a study of blood T cell repertoires in COVID-19. Study in general: Italy, Spain and the United States were the sources of the convalescent and acute COVID-19 samples. T cells, B-cell-depleted T cells, or PBMCs supplied cDNA or gDNA.

Clones were read by immunoSEQ multiplex PCR, and TCRdb kept only the in-frame ones, dropping some. This table holds tens of thousands of clones, roughly 84% found once. The specimen sequenced was peripheral blood. V is TRBV5-1 and J is TRBJ1-2; the match to TRBD1 covers 9 bases. The TCR sequence derives from a man over 45 with acute or convalescent COVID-19. The CDR3 bases are TGCGCCAGCAGCTTGGACGGGACAGGGCTAGGCTACACCTTC. Its translation is CASSLDGTGLGYTF.